The 10 T cell receptor beta chains given below trace back to one sample, sequenced in a study of blood T cell repertoires in COVID-19. Sequenced by immunoSEQ multiplex PCR; TCRdb stores in-frame clones only, minus some. The repertoire holds roughly 340,000 clones, with about 90% as singletons. Source material: peripheral blood. The receptors were sampled from a woman aged 30 to 39 with COVID-19, enrolled during active disease.

The chain joins TRBV18 to TRBJ1-2; the match to TRBD1 covers 7 bases. The CDR3 extends over 14 amino acids. From germline, CDR1 is KGHSH and CDR2 LQKENI. After removal of 1 base from V and 4 bases from J, the junction contained 3 bases not matched to a gene. CDR3 in DNA: TGTGCCAGCTCACCACGGGACAGCGCCTATGGCTACACCTTC. It yields the protein CASSPRDSAYGYTF.

The chain uses TRBV7-9 and TRBJ2-1; TRBD2 matches at 12 bases. In germline, CDR1 is SEHNR, CDR2 FQNEAQ (reference sequence). The CDR3 is 17 amino acids. V was pared by 3 bases and J by 5 bases, with 8 bases of the junction left unmatched. The CDR3 bases are TGTGCCAGCAGCTTCCGCCGGACTAGCGGGGTACACAATGAGCAGTTCTTC. Amino acids: CASSFRRTSGVHNEQFF.

A single count supports this clone. The rearrangement uses TRBV27 and TRBJ1-6; TRBD1 aligns across 10 bases. J lost 9 bases, V lost 4 bases, and 3 bases had no gene match. CDR1 MNHEY and CDR2 SMNVEV come from the germline V gene (reference sequence). The CDR3 loop spans 14 amino acids. This CDR3 reads CASSSTGGTSPLHF. In nucleotides, the CDR3 is TGTGCCAGCAGTTCGACAGGGGGCACTTCACCCCTCCACTTT.

The chain couples TRBV19 to TRBJ2-1, with a weak D call TRBD2 (6 bases). This CDR3 has 15 amino acids. V lost 5 bases, J lost 1 base, and 12 bases lay in between. Germline V gives CDR1 LNHDA, CDR2 SQIVND (reference sequence). CDR3 in DNA: TGTGCCAGTAGTGCGGCGGGGCGGTCCTACAATGAGCAGTTCTTC. It specifies CASSAAGRSYNEQFF.

The V gene is TRBV4-3, the J gene TRBJ1-3; 11 nucleotides agree with TRBD1. With 3 bases clipped from V and 3 bases from J, the junction kept 7 bases outside the gene matches. CDR1 LGHNA and CDR2 YSLEER come from the germline V gene. This CDR3 region has 17 residues. CDR3 sequence: CASSQGPGTGGGNTIYF. CDR3 bases: TGCGCCAGCAGCCAGGGACCCGGGACAGGGGGTGGAAACACCATATATTTT.

This chain connects TRBV2 to TRBJ1-2; weak D call: TRBD1 (6 bases). Per germline, CDR1 SNHLY and CDR2 FYNNEI. Trimming shortened V by 8 bases and J by 4 bases, and 17 bases separated the two germline ends. The CDR3 runs to 14 residues. DNA for the CDR3: TGTGCCAGCGGCCTACCGGGACATATCTATGGCTACACCTTC. Its translation: CASGLPGHIYGYTF.

The chain couples TRBV29-1 to TRBJ2-5; 10 nucleotides match TRBD1. V was pared by 1 base and J by 1 base, with 3 bases of the junction left unmatched. Per germline, CDR1 SQVTM and CDR2 ANQGSEA. This CDR3 comprises 15 residues. The CDR3 reads CSVEGGQGIQETQYF. Here the CDR3 DNA reads TGCAGCGTTGAAGGGGGACAGGGGATCCAAGAGACCCAGTACTTC.

The J gene is TRBJ2-1, the V gene TRBV4-2; 7 bases agree with TRBD2. The CDR3 length is 12 residues. The ends lost 4 bases at V and 10 bases at J; junction bases unmatched: 4. Per the germline V gene, CDR1 is LGHNA and CDR2 is YNFKEQ. The CDR3 protein is CASSPTSDEQFF. The CDR3 DNA reads TGTGCCAGCAGCCCTACTAGCGACGAGCAGTTCTTC.

The chain has TRBV2 and TRBJ1-1; tentatively, D is TRBD1 (5 bases). The CDR3 has 10 amino acids. V lost 6 bases and J 6 bases, leaving 5 bases between the germline ends. Germline V gene lookup returns CDR1 SNHLY and CDR2 FYNNEI. The CDR3 coding sequence is TGTGCCAGCAGAGGGGCTGAAGCTTTCTTT. Its protein is CASRGAEAFF. The whole variable domain, remainder taken from reference TRBV2 and TRBJ1-1, is EPEVTQTPSHQVTQMGQEVILRCVPISNHLYFYWYRQILGQKVEFLVSFYNNEISEKSEIFDDQFSVERPDGSNFTLKIRSTKLEDSAMYFCASRGAEAFFGQGTRLTVV.

The chain combines TRBV9 with TRBJ1-3, with a tentative D call TRBD1 (5 bases). Trimming shortened V by 3 bases and J by 6 bases, and 13 bases separated the two germline ends. Germline CDR1 SGDLS, CDR2 YYNGEE. CDR3 length: 14 amino acids. CDR3 protein: CASSEGRALNTIYF. CDR3 bases: TGTGCCAGCAGCGAGGGCAGGGCACTAAACACCATATATTTT.